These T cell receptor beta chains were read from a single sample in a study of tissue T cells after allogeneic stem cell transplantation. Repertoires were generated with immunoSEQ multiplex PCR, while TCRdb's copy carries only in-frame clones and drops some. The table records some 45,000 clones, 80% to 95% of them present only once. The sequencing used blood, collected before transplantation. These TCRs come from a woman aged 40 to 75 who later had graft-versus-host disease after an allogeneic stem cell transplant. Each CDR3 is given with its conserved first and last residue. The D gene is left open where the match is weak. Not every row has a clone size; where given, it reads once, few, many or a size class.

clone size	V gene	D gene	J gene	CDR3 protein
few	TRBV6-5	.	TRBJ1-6	CASKLTDNSPLHF
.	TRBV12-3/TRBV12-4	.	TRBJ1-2	CASSFQGGYTF
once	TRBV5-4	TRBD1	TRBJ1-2	CASSSDLGTGRIGYGYTF
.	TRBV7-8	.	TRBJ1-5	CASSNNQPQHF
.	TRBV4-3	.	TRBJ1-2	CASSLKPFFSGVGSTANYGYTF
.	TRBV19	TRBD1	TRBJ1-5	CASSPRRDRVYSNQPQHF
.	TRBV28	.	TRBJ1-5	CASNPSPAGAFQPQHF
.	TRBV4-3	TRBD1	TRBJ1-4	CASSQGTGSGEKLFF
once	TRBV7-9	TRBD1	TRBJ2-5	CASSHRGREETQYF
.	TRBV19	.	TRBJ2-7	CASSIGGRPSEQYF
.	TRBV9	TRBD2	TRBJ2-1	CASSTGTSGYYNEQFF
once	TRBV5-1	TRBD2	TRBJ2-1	CASSLEVLAGASNEQFF
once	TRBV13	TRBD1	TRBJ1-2	CASSFNRGQLVGYGYTF
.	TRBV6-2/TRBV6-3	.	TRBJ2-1	CASSSGWNTYNEQFF
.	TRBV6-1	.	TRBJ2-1	CASSERLVEQFF
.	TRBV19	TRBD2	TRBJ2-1	CASIEASGRANEQFF
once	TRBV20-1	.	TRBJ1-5	CSARDSLNQPQHF
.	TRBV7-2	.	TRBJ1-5	CASSPINLQPQHF
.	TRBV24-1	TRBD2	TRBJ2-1	CATRAGRNNEQFF
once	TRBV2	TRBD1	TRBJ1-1	CASSMGQLNTEAFF
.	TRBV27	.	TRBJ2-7	CASNPRQPSVEQYF
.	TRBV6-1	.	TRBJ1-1	CASSDRRDTEAFF
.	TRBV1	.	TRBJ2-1	CTSSPPTNFQEDTGLAGGSNEQFF
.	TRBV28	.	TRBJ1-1	CASSLMGETEAFF
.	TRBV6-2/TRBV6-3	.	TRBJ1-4	CASSRPTRGLGEKLFF
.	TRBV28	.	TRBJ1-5	CASSIGISVGPQHF
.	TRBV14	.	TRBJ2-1	CASSQAGGWEFF
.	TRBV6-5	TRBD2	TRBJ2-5	CASSYGLAGGVETQYF
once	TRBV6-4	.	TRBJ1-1	CASSDRAGEAFF
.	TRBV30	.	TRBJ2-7	CALGRARDEQYF
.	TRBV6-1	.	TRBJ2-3	CASSQRELTDTQYF
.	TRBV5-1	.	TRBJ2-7	CASSLETTSEQYF
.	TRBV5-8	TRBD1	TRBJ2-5	CASSSTGVETQYF
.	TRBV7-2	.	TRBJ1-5	CASSLGRSQPQHF
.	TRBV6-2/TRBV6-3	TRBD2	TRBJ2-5	CASSYLAGYRQETQYF
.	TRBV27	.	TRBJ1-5	CASGVEVNGNQPQHF
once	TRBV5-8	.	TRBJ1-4	CASSSWTATNEKLFF
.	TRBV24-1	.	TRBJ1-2	CATSDLLGRNYGYTF
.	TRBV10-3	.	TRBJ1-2	CAISGLGDGGYTF
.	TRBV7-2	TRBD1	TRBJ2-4	CASSFSGGSDIQYF
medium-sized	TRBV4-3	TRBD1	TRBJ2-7	CASSQDVGTGGHEQYF
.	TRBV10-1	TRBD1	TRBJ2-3	CASSETGGAGADTQYF
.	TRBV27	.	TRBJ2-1	CASSLFHGHNEQFF
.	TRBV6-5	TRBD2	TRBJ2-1	CASRSSGTSAYEQFF
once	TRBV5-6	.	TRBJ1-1	CASSWETSLEAFF
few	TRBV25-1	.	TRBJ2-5	CASSGGKTQYF
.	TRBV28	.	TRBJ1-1	CASSGTPRLRAFF
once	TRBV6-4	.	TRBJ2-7	CASSGPRDIEQYF
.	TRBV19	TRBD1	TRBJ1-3	CAPTGQGTGNTIYF
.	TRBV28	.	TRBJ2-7	CASSLGGSRRGEQYF
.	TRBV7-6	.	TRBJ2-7	CASSLSGYSYEQYF
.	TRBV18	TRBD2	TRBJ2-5	CASRTSGDQETQYF